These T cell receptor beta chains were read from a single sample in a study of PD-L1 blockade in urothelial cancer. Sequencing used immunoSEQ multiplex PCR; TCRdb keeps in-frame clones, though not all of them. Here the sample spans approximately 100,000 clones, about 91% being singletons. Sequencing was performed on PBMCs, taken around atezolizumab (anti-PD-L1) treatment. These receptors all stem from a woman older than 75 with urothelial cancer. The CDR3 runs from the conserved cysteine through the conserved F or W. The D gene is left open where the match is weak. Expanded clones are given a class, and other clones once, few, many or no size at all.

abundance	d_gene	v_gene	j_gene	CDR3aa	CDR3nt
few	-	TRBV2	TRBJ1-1	CASRGGGRAFF	TGTGCCAGCAGGGGGGGAGGGAGAGCTTTCTTT
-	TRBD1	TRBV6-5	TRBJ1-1	CASVRDRGLGTEAFF	TGTGCCAGCGTCCGGGACAGGGGCTTGGGCACTGAAGCTTTCTTT
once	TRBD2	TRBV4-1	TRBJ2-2	CASSQGGLAGFNGELFF	TGCGCCAGCAGCCAAGGCGGACTAGCGGGATTTAACGGGGAGCTGTTTTTT
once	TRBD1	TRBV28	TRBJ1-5	CASGIGTVSNQPQHF	TGTGCCAGCGGCATTGGGACAGTGAGCAATCAGCCCCAGCATTTT
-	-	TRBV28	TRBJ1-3	CASSLESARGGNTIYF	TGTGCCAGCAGTTTAGAGTCGGCGCGAGGAGGAAACACCATATATTTT
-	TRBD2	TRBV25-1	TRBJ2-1	CASTPTGTSGYNEQFF	TGTGCCAGCACCCCGACCGGGACTAGCGGATACAATGAGCAGTTCTTC
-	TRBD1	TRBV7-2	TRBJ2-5	CASSPGTGSQETQYF	TGTGCCAGCAGCCCCGGGACAGGGTCTCAAGAGACCCAGTACTTC
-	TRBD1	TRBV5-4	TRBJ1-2	CASSRDRDYGYTF	TGTGCCAGCAGCCGGGACAGGGACTATGGCTACACCTTC
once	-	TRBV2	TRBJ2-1	CASSEGRGSYNEQFF	TGTGCCAGCAGTGAAGGGCGGGGCTCCTACAATGAGCAGTTCTTC
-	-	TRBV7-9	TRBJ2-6	CASSRGIGTQTGANVLTF	TGTGCCAGCAGCAGAGGGATTGGGACACAGACTGGGGCCAACGTCCTGACTTTC
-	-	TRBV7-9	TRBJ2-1	CASSPLDKQFF	TGTGCCAGCAGCCCACTCGACAAGCAGTTCTTC